The rows below give T cell receptor beta chains drawn from one sample of a study of cytomegalovirus exposure and HLA in healthy donors. Clones were read by immunoSEQ multiplex PCR, and TCRdb kept only the in-frame ones, dropping some. The sample consists of 110,000 or so clones, approximately 83% of them appearing once. Material: PBMCs. Receptor source: a man younger than 30 in good health and CMV-seronegative. The CDR3 runs from the conserved cysteine through the conserved F or W. The D gene is left open where the match is weak. Part of the rows lack a size; the others show once, few, many or a class for expanded clones.

TRBD1 . TRBJ1-6 TRBV25-1 CASSESPGTGVHSPLHF TGTGCCAGCAGTGAATCCCCCGGGACAGGGGTACATTCACCCCTCCACTTT
. few TRBJ1-5 TRBV6-5 CASSYSDNQPQHF TGTGCCAGCAGTTACAGCGACAATCAGCCCCAGCATTTT
. . TRBJ1-5 TRBV6-1 CASSEGITGLGQPQHF TGTGCCAGCAGTGAAGGGATTACAGGGTTAGGTCAGCCCCAGCATTTT
. . TRBJ1-1 TRBV5-4 CASRVVGAESEAFF TGTGCCAGCAGGGTGGTAGGGGCAGAAAGTGAAGCTTTCTTT
TRBD2 . TRBJ2-3 TRBV27 CASGLTSKPDTQYF TGTGCCAGCGGGCTGACTAGCAAACCAGATACGCAGTATTTT
. . TRBJ2-5 TRBV9 CASSVAQQETQYF TGTGCCAGCAGCGTAGCTCAGCAAGAGACCCAGTACTTC
. . TRBJ1-2 TRBV5-1 CASSLDSTYGYTF TGCGCCAGCAGCCTGGACAGTACTTATGGCTACACCTTC
TRBD1 . TRBJ1-2 TRBV5-4 CASSSFRQGGNYGYTF TGTGCCAGCAGCTCATTCCGACAGGGGGGGAACTATGGCTACACCTTC
TRBD2 few TRBJ2-1 TRBV4-3 CASSLGLVVYNEQFF TGCGCCAGCAGCCTCGGACTAGTAGTGTACAATGAGCAGTTCTTC
TRBD2 . TRBJ2-1 TRBV9 CASSVGGTSGGNEQFF TGTGCCAGCAGCGTAGGAGGGACTAGCGGGGGAAATGAGCAGTTCTTC
. . TRBJ2-1 TRBV7-9 CASSQRGGEQFF TGTGCCAGCAGCCAACGGGGAGGTGAGCAGTTCTTC
. few TRBJ2-7 TRBV5-1 CASSPGHEQYF TGCGCCAGCAGCCCCGGTCACGAGCAGTACTTC
TRBD2 . TRBJ2-2 TRBV6-4 CASSSGRDTGELFF TGTGCCAGCAGTAGCGGGAGGGACACCGGGGAGCTGTTTTTT
TRBD1 . TRBJ1-2 TRBV5-1 CASSRDRGSYGYTF TGCGCCAGCAGCCGGGACAGGGGTTCCTATGGCTACACCTTC
. . TRBJ2-7 TRBV5-6 CASSGDGVGVVEQYF TGTGCCAGCAGCGGGGATGGGGTAGGGGTGGTAGAGCAGTACTTC
TRBD1 . TRBJ1-1 TRBV6-5 CASSGQDSLNTEAFF TGTGCCAGCAGTGGACAGGACAGTCTGAACACTGAAGCTTTCTTT
TRBD2 few TRBJ2-7 TRBV5-5 CASSLAGVYEQYF TGTGCCAGCAGCCTAGCGGGAGTCTACGAGCAGTACTTC
TRBD1 few TRBJ1-1 TRBV6-5 CASGGQMNTEAFF TGTGCCAGCGGGGGACAGATGAACACTGAAGCTTTCTTT
TRBD2 . TRBJ2-1 TRBV7-2 CASSLNSGSLSEQFF TGTGCCAGCAGCTTGAACAGCGGGAGCCTTTCGGAGCAGTTCTTC
. . TRBJ1-1 TRBV9 CASSAIGAGVVSMNTEAFF TGTGCCAGCAGCGCCATAGGGGCCGGAGTCGTATCTATGAACACTGAAGCTTTCTTT
. . TRBJ1-4 TRBV27 CASTNGRVGNEKLFF TGTGCCAGCACCAATGGGAGAGTGGGTAATGAAAAACTGTTTTTT
TRBD2 . TRBJ2-7 TRBV7-9 CASSSGREANYEQYF TGTGCCAGCAGCTCAGGGCGGGAGGCCAACTACGAGCAGTACTTC
. . TRBJ1-2 TRBV7-9 CASSLAPGNQFYGYTF TGTGCCAGCAGCTTAGCCCCCGGGAACCAGTTCTATGGCTACACCTTC
TRBD2 . TRBJ2-7 TRBV7-9 CASSLSGTSGPVEQYF TGTGCCAGCAGCTTATCCGGGACTAGCGGGCCGGTCGAGCAGTACTTC
TRBD2 . TRBJ2-1 TRBV6-1 CASSPSGNNEQFF TGTGCCAGCAGCCCAAGCGGGAACAATGAGCAGTTCTTC
TRBD2 . TRBJ2-3 TRBV28 CASSSAGLAGGRADTQYF TGTGCCAGCAGTTCCGCGGGACTAGCGGGAGGGCGGGCAGATACGCAGTATTTT
. . TRBJ2-2 TRBV5-1 CASSSHLADPTGELFF TGCGCCAGCAGCTCCCATTTAGCGGACCCCACCGGGGAGCTGTTTTTT
. . TRBJ1-1 TRBV9 CASRSPDKNTEAFF TGTGCCAGCAGATCCCCGGACAAGAACACTGAAGCTTTCTTT
. . TRBJ1-1 TRBV18 CASSFAGGNTEAFF TGTGCCAGCTCCTTCGCGGGGGGGAACACTGAAGCTTTCTTT
TRBD2 few TRBJ2-7 TRBV5-1 CASRLAGGYEQYF TGCGCCAGCCGACTAGCGGGAGGGTACGAGCAGTACTTC
. . TRBJ2-7 TRBV7-3 CASSPGGQAHEQYF TGTGCCAGCAGCCCCGGAGGTCAGGCCCACGAGCAGTACTTC
. . TRBJ2-7 TRBV6-5 CASSRPGFTSYEQYF TGTGCCAGCAGCCGTCCAGGGTTTACTTCCTACGAGCAGTACTTC
. . TRBJ1-5 TRBV28 CASRPLPGEGQPQHF TGTGCCAGCCGGCCCCTCCCAGGGGAGGGTCAGCCCCAGCATTTT
TRBD2 . TRBJ2-7 TRBV15 CATSRATSGYEQYF TGTGCCACCAGCAGAGCTACTAGCGGGTACGAGCAGTACTTC
TRBD1 . TRBJ1-2 TRBV6-6 CVSSYRDRWEGYTF TGTGTCAGCAGTTACCGGGACAGGTGGGAAGGCTACACCTTC
TRBD1 . TRBJ1-2 TRBV7-9 CASSLGQGIYGYTF TGTGCCAGCAGCCTGGGACAGGGGATCTATGGCTACACCTTC
. . TRBJ1-1 TRBV9 CASSRRLLNTEAFF TGTGCCAGCAGCCGCAGACTATTGAACACTGAAGCTTTCTTT
TRBD1 . TRBJ1-4 TRBV5-1 CASSPQLRGTGKEKLFF TGCGCCAGCAGCCCACAATTACGAGGGACAGGAAAGGAAAAACTGTTTTTT
TRBD1 . TRBJ2-7 TRBV7-9 CSSSQRGTGFTSTYEQYF TGTTCCAGCAGCCAGAGAGGGACAGGGTTCACCTCTACCTACGAGCAGTACTTC
. . TRBJ1-4 TRBV5-1 CASSKDGGSTNEKLFF TGCGCCAGCAGCAAGGACGGGGGATCTACTAATGAAAAACTGTTTTTT
TRBD1 once TRBJ2-7 TRBV6-5 CASSSTGGYEQYF TGTGCCAGCAGTTCAACAGGGGGCTACGAGCAGTACTTC
TRBD1 . TRBJ1-5 TRBV30 CAWSIGTVSNQPQHF TGTGCCTGGAGCATCGGGACAGTCAGCAATCAGCCCCAGCATTTT